These 19 T cell receptor beta chains share one sample of origin, sequenced in a study of cytomegalovirus exposure and HLA in healthy donors (dated by TCRdb to about 2017). Receptors were amplified or captured by the immunoSEQ multiplex PCR assay. For the multiplex PCR, a mixture combining 60 forward primers for TCR Vbeta segments and 13 reverse primers for TCR Jbeta segments was used. Imported from immuneACCESS, the table was reduced by TCRdb to in-frame sequences with V and J called. These copies leave out some clones; in studies compared against another copy, an unresolved V gene accounts for under half, and the cause of the remainder is not known. The sample has about 52,000 clones on record. Of the sample, 11% falls within the top ten clones. The sequenced sample consisted of PBMCs. These receptors all stem from a woman between 50 and 59 years old in good health and CMV-seropositive.

The genes are TRBV18 and TRBJ2-7; TRBD2 matches 14 bases. The CDR3 is 15 residues long. Per the germline V gene, CDR1 is KGHSH and CDR2 is LQKENI. With 0 bases clipped from V and 7 bases from J, the junction kept 2 bases outside the gene matches. CDR3 DNA: TGTGCCAGCTCACCACCGACTAGCGGGAGGGGTGAGCAGTACTTC. Its protein is CASSPPTSGRGEQYF.

The chain employs TRBV6-4 and TRBJ2-3, with a tentative D call TRBD1 (5 bases). CDR1 and CDR2 from the germline V gene are MRHNA and SNTAGT. The CDR3 is 13 amino acids. Trimming took off 3 bases at V and 6 bases at J, with 10 bases between the two ends. The CDR3 DNA follows: TGTGCCAGCAGTGATCAGGGTATGGATACGCAGTATTTT. Protein product: CASSDQGMDTQYF.

This CDR3 is CASSPGREATGELFF. In DNA form, the CDR3 reads TGTGCCAGTAGCCCGGGCAGGGAGGCCACCGGGGAGCTGTTTTTT. The chain recombines TRBV19 with TRBJ2-2; weak D call: TRBD2 (6 bases). The CDR3 spans 15 residues. Germline CDR1 LNHDA, CDR2 SQIVND (reference sequence). The V end lost 6 bases, the J end lost 4 bases, and 15 bases lay between the germline ends.

The rearrangement links TRBV18 to TRBJ1-1; perhaps TRBD1 as D (5 bases). This CDR3 is built from 14 residues. V shed 3 bases and J shed 3 bases, with 11 bases lying between them. CDR1 and CDR2 from the germline V gene are KGHSH and LQKENI. This CDR3 reads CASSPRTRDTEAFF. The DNA of the CDR3 is TGTGCCAGCTCACCCCGGACAAGGGACACTGAAGCTTTCTTT.

The chain carries TRBV4-2 and TRBJ1-5; 10 bases match TRBD1. The CDR3 spans 15 residues. The V gene end was trimmed by 5 bases and the J gene end by 6 bases; junction bases not matched to a gene: 7. Per germline, CDR1 LGHNA and CDR2 YNFKEQ. CDR3 sequence (DNA): TGTGCCAGCAGCTTGGACAGGGGGGGGACTCAGCCCCAGCATTTT. Translation gives CASSLDRGGTQPQHF.

This rearrangement joins TRBV4-3 to TRBJ1-2; 7 positions agree with TRBD1. This CDR3 region has 16 residues. Germline V lookup: CDR1 LGHNA, CDR2 YSLEER. The junction had 14 bases not matched to a gene; V was cut back by 3 bases and J by 7 bases. The CDR3 coding sequence is TGCGCCAGCAGCCACGCCGGGACAGCTTTCAATACTGGCTACACCTTC. Translation gives CASSHAGTAFNTGYTF.

This chain connects TRBV18 to TRBJ2-1; TRBD2 matches 10 bases. CDR1 and CDR2 from the germline V gene are KGHSH and LQKENI. The junction had 9 bases not matched to a gene; V was cut back by 0 bases and J by 7 bases. The CDR3 covers 17 residues. CDR3 nucleotide sequence: TGTGCCAGCTCACCACCCTCAGGGTTAGCGGGAGGTAATGAGCAGTTCTTC. This translates into CASSPPSGLAGGNEQFF.

The CDR3, as DNA: TGTGCCAGCAGCAACCGGGACAGGGGGAAAGAGACCCAGTACTTC. Translating gives CASSNRDRGKETQYF. This chain uses TRBV7-9 with TRBJ2-5; the match to TRBD1 covers 11 bases. J lost 3 bases, V lost 5 bases, and 5 bases had no gene match. Germline loops: CDR1 SEHNR, CDR2 FQNEAQ (reference sequence). This CDR3 is 15 amino acids long.

As regards this clone: This CDR3 is also generated by other DNA sequences in the sample. The chain recombines TRBV13 with TRBJ1-1; the match to TRBD1 covers 7 bases. The CDR3 has 18 amino acids. Germline lookup yields CDR1 PRHDT and CDR2 FYEKMQ (reference sequence). Here the CDR3 DNA reads TGTGTCCCAAGACAGGGAGGAGGATGGTTCCCTCAGAACACTGAAGCTTTCTTT. It yields the protein CVPRQGGGWFPQNTEAFF.

The chain combines TRBV15 with TRBJ1-5, with D possibly matching TRBD1 (5 bases). This CDR3 spans 15 amino acids. CDR1 and CDR2 (germline): LNHNV, YYDKDF (reference sequence). V lost 0 bases and J lost 6, with 12 bases in between. The CDR3 bases are TGTGCCACCAGCAGAGATCTGGTTAGGGGTCAGCCCCAGCATTTT. This translates into CATSRDLVRGQPQHF.

The chain combines TRBV29-1 with TRBJ2-3; 12 nucleotides line up with TRBD2. Germline CDR1 SQVTM, CDR2 ANQGSEA. Losses at the gene ends were 5 bases for V and 6 bases for J; bases not matched to a gene: 15. The CDR3 contains 17 residues. CDR3 amino acids: CSVPKNGLAGPGDTQYF. The CDR3 region has the DNA TGCAGCGTTCCCAAAAATGGACTAGCGGGACCGGGGGATACGCAGTATTTT.

The chain recombines TRBV27 with TRBJ2-7; D may be TRBD2 (6 bases). CDR1 and CDR2 (germline): MNHEY, SMNVEV (reference sequence). V was trimmed by 5 bases and J by 3 bases, leaving 17 bases between them. CDR3 length equals 15 residues. The CDR3 DNA reads as TGTGCCAGCAGTCCCCTCCAGCGGGCGAACTACGAGCAGTACTTC. The encoded protein is CASSPLQRANYEQYF.

The chain employs TRBV27 and TRBJ1-4; possible D gene TRBD1, 6 bases. The germline V gene has CDR1 MNHEY and CDR2 SMNVEV (reference sequence). The CDR3 has 14 residues. The ends were cut back, 6 bases at V and 8 bases at J, with 16 bases in the middle. In DNA form, the CDR3 reads TGTGCCAGCAGCCGAGACAGGACTTTAGAAAAACTGTTTTTT. Amino acid sequence: CASSRDRTLEKLFF.

The genes are TRBV6-4 and TRBJ2-5; 9 bases are a match to TRBD2. The germline V gene encodes CDR1 MRHNA and CDR2 SNTAGT. The CDR3 has 16 amino acids. The trim removed 2 bases at V and 5 bases at J, leaving 9 bases unmatched. The CDR3 nucleotides are TGTGCCAGCAGTGACGAGGAGCGGGGGGCCAGGGAGACCCAGTACTTC. It yields the protein CASSDEERGARETQYF.

The rearrangement uses TRBV14 and TRBJ1-1; D gene ambiguous. The CDR3 runs 15 residues. Germline CDR1 is SGHDN and CDR2 is FVKESK. The germline V and J ends were trimmed by 4 bases and 2 bases, with 14 bases remaining between them. The CDR3 region has the DNA TGTGCCAGCAGCCTCCCCCGAGGAGGAAACACTGAAGCTTTCTTT. This sequence encodes CASSLPRGGNTEAFF. Full variable domain (outside the CDR3, taken from reference TRBV14 and TRBJ1-1): EAGVTQFPSHSVIEKGQTVTLRCDPISGHDNLYWYRRVMGKEIKFLLHFVKESKQDESGMPNNRFLAERTGGTYSTLKVQPAELEDSGVYFCASSLPRGGNTEAFFGQGTRLTVV.

The DNA of the CDR3 is TGTGCCAGCAGTCTCCGGGACTCCTACACCGGGGAGCTGTTTTTT. This translates into CASSLRDSYTGELFF. The chain uses TRBV28 and TRBJ2-2, with a weak D call TRBD2 (6 bases). CDR1 is MDHEN and CDR2 is SYDVKM in the germline V gene. This CDR3 comprises 15 residues. The ends were cut back, 5 bases at V and 3 bases at J, with 13 bases in the middle.

The chain employs TRBV6-1 and TRBJ1-5; D gene ambiguous. The V end was cut by 7 bases, the J end by 0 bases, with 10 bases between. The CDR3 has 14 residues. Germline V gene lookup returns CDR1 MNHNS and CDR2 SASEGT. DNA for the CDR3: TGTGCCAGCATCCCACTGAATAGCAATCAGCCCCAGCATTTT. This gives the protein CASIPLNSNQPQHF.

The chain has TRBV5-1 and TRBJ2-7; D is possibly TRBD2 (5 bases). The germline V gene encodes CDR1 SGHRS and CDR2 YFSETQ. CDR3 size: 16 residues. V was clipped by 4 bases and J by 2 bases, with 19 bases between them. The CDR3 here is CASSPPGISGTYEQYF. DNA of the CDR3: TGCGCCAGCAGCCCGCCGGGGATAAGTGGTACCTACGAGCAGTACTTC.

The V call is TRBV11-2, the J call TRBJ1-5, with no clear D. V was pared by 5 bases and J by 0 bases, with 11 bases between. Looked up from germline, CDR1 is SGHAT and CDR2 is FQNNGV. The CDR3 runs 15 residues. The CDR3 reads CASSMGPYSNQPQHF. CDR3 DNA sequence: TGTGCCAGCAGCATGGGCCCCTATAGCAATCAGCCCCAGCATTTT.